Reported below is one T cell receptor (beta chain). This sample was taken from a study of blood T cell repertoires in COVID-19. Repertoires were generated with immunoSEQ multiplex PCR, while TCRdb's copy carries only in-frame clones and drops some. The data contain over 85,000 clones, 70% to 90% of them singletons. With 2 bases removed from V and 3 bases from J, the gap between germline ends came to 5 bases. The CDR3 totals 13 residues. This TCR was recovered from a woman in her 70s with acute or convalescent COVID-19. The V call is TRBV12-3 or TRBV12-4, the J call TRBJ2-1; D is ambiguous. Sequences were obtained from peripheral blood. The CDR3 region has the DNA TGTGCCAGCAGTTTAACCGGCTACAATGAGCAGTTCTTC. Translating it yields CASSLTGYNEQFF.